This T cell receptor beta chain comes out of a study of breast tumors, draining lymph nodes, adjacent tissues. CDR1 is LGHDT and CDR2 is YNNKEL in the germline V gene (reference sequence). There are 13 residues in the CDR3. V lost 0 bases, J lost 7 bases, and 9 bases lay in between. Ten or more counts support this clonotype. Antigen: not known. Breast cancer patients provided tissue from their axillary draining lymph nodes. Study results and limitations: Tumors had less TCR diversity than lymph nodes, more than nontumor tissue.

TCRdb reprocessed the multiplex PCR reads with MiXCR, giving one entry per CDR3 protein. The table includes about 120,000 distinct CDR3 sequences, just under 20% detected once. This clonotype was obtained from a female donor with breast cancer. Some clones in this sample may be carry-over from other donors' samples. Sequencing was performed on axillary lymph node tissue. The genes are TRBV3-1 and TRBJ1-2, with D maybe TRBD1 (5 bases). CDR3 sequence: CASSQDFRAGYTF. The CDR3 DNA sequence: TGTGCCAGCAGCCAAGACTTCAGGGCTGGCTACACCTTC.